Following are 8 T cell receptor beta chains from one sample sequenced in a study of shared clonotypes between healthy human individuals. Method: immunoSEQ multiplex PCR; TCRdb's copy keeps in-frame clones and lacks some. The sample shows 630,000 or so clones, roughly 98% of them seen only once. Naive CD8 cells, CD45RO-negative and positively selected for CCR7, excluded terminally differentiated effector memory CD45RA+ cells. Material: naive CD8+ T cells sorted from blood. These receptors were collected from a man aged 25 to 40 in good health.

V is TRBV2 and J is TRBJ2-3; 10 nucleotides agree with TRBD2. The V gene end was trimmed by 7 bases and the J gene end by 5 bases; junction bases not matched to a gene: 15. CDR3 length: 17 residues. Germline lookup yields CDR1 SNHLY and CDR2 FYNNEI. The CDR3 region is CASTLSSLAGARDTQYF. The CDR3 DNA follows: TGTGCCAGCACCCTTTCGTCGCTAGCGGGAGCTAGAGATACGCAGTATTTT.

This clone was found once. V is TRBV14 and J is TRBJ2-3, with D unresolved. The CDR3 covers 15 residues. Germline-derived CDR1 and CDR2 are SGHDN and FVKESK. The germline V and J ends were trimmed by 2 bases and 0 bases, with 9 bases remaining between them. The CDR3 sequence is CASSQISQSTDTQYF. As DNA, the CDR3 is TGTGCCAGCAGCCAAATTTCCCAGAGCACAGATACGCAGTATTTT.

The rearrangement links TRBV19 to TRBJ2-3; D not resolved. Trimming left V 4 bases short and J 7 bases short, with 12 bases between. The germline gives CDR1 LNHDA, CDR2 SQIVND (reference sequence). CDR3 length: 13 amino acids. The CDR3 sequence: CASSNSDENTQYF. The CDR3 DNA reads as TGTGCCAGTAGTAACTCGGACGAAAATACGCAGTATTTT.

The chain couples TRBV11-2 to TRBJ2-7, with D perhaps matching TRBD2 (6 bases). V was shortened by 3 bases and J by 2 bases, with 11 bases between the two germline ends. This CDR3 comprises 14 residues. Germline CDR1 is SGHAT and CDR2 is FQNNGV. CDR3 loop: CASSFGGSTYEQYF. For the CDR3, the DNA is TGTGCCAGCAGCTTTGGGGGGTCGACCTACGAGCAGTACTTC.

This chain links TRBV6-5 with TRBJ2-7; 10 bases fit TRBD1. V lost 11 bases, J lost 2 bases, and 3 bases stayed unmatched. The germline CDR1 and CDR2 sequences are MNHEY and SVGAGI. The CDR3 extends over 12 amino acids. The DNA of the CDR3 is TGTGCCTGTGGACAGGGGGCCTACGAGCAGTACTTC. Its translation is CACGQGAYEQYF.

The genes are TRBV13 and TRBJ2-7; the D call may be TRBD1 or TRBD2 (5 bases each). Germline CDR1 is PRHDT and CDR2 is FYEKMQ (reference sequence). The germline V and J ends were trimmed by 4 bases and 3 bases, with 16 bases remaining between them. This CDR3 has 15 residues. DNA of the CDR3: TGTGCCAGCAGCTCCCGGGACCCTCCGGACTACGAGCAGTACTTC. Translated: CASSSRDPPDYEQYF.

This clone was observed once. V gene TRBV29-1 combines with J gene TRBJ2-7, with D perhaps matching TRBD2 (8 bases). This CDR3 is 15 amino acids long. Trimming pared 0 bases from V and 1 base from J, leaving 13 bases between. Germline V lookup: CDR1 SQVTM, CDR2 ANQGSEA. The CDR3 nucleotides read TGCAGCGTTGAAGAAGCGGGGGACAGTTCCTACGAGCAGTACTTC. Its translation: CSVEEAGDSSYEQYF.

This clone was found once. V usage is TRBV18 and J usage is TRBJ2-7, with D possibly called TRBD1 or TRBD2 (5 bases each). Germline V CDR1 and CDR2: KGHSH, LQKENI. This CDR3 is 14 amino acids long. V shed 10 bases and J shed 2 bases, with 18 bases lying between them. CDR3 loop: CATGVTSGPYEQYF. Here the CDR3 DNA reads TGTGCCACTGGGGTAACCTCGGGGCCCTACGAGCAGTACTTC.